The clone carrying this TCR beta chain came up a few times. Antigen specificity is unknown. This sample is drawn from a study of T and B cells in COVID-19 patients. Across the study: Recovered patients mostly had mild to moderate COVID-19 managed as outpatients. Comorbidities linked to unfavorable COVID-19 outcome were present in about 90% of the 20 active-infection patients. The study, taken as a whole, reports: Patients with COVID-19 reportedly showed strongly skewed T cell receptor beta variable and joining gene usage. Early severe-case samples and blood from mildly ill patients during symptoms were in short supply.

Blood genomic DNA input for TRB amplification was about 240-550 ng. TRB rearrangements were amplified by multiplex PCR with BIOMED2 TRB-A/B primers. TCRdb recomputed calls from the multiplex PCR reads with MiXCR, one row per CDR3 protein. The table includes about 7,600 distinct CDR3 sequences, over 25% detected once. V was pared by 5 bases and J by 3 bases, with 7 bases of the junction left unmatched. The CDR3 consists of 16 residues. The source material was blood. V is TRBV12-3 or TRBV12-4 and J is TRBJ2-1; 10 bases are shared with TRBD2. The receptor was isolated from a human donor with active COVID-19. Here the CDR3 reads CASSLGLADYYNEQFF. In DNA, the CDR3 is TGTGCCAGCAGTCTAGGACTAGCGGATTACTACAATGAGCAGTTCTTC.